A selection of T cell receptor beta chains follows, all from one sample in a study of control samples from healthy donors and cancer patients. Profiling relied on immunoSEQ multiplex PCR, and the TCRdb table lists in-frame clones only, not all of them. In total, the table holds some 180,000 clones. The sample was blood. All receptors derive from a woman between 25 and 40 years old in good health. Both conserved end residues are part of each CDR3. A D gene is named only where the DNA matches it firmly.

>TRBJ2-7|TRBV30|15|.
TGTGCCTGGAGTGTTGGTCCGGGCAGTTCCTACGAGCAGTACTTC
CAWSVGPGSSYEQYF
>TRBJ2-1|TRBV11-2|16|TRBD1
TGTGCCAGCAGCTTAGGACAGGGTTACTCTGACAATGAGCAGTTCTTC
CASSLGQGYSDNEQFF
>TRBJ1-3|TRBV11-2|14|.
TGTGCCAGCAGCTCTCCCCGCTCTGGAAACACCATATATTTT
CASSSPRSGNTIYF
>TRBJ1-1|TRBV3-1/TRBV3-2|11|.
TGTGCCAGCAGCCAAGGACCGGAAGCTTTCTTT
CASSQGPEAFF
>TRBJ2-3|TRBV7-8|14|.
TGTGCCAGCAGCTTAGGCGTGACCACAGATACGCAGTATTTT
CASSLGVTTDTQYF
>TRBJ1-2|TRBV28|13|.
TGTGCCAGCAGTTTGTCAGGGAACTATGGCTACACCTTC
CASSLSGNYGYTF
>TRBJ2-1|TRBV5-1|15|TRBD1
TGCGCCAGCAGCCGGGGACAGGGCCCCTACAATGAGCAGTTCTTC
CASSRGQGPYNEQFF
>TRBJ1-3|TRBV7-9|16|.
TGTGCCAGCAGCTCCCTCCGGGAGACCTCTGGAAACACCATATATTTT
CASSSLRETSGNTIYF
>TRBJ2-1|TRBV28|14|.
TGTGCCAGCAGTTTGGGGGAACGCTACAATGAGCAGTTCTTC
CASSLGERYNEQFF
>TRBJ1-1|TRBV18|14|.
TGTGCCAGCTCACCTACAAGGGCCTCAGGTGGAGCTTTCTTT
CASSPTRASGGAFF
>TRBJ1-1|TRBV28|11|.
TGTGCCAGCAGTACCAAGAGGTTTGCTTTCTTT
CASSTKRFAFF
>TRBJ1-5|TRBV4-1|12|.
TGCGCCAGCAGCCAACCGAATCAGCCCCAGCATTTT
CASSQPNQPQHF
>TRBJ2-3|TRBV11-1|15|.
TGTGCCAGCAGCCCCCGGGTCCAGGCAACGAATACGCAGTATTTT
CASSPRVQATNTQYF
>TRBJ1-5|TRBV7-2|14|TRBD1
TGTGCCAGCAGCTCGAGAACAGGGGGTCAGCCCCAGCATTTT
CASSSRTGGQPQHF
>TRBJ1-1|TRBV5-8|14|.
TGTGCCAGCAGCCGGGACCGATTGAACACTGAAGCTTTCTTT
CASSRDRLNTEAFF
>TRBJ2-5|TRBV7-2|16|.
TGTGCCAGCAGCCCGGTAGGGGCAGGTCTCATAGAGACCCAGTACTTC
CASSPVGAGLIETQYF
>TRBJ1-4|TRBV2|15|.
TGTGCCAGCAGTTCTACAGGGACTACTAATGAAAAACTGTTTTTT
CASSSTGTTNEKLFF
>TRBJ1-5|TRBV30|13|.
TGTGCCTGGAGAGGGGCAGGGAATCAGCCCCAGCATTTT
CAWRGAGNQPQHF
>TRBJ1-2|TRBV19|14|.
TGTGCCAGTAGTATAACGGCGGGGGCCCATGGCTACACCTTC
CASSITAGAHGYTF
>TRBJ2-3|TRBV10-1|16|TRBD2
TGCGCCAGCAGTCCCGCAGGAGCGGGGGAGGGAGATACGCAGTATTTT
CASSPAGAGEGDTQYF
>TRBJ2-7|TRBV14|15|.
TGTGCCAGCAGCCAAGGGCCCGGGGCCCCATACGAGCAGTACTTC
CASSQGPGAPYEQYF
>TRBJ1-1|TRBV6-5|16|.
TGTGCCAGCAGTTACTCGAGTACGGGTCCGAACACTGAAGCTTTCTTT
CASSYSSTGPNTEAFF
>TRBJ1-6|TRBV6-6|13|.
TGTGCCAGCAGCCTGGACAGAGAATCACCCCTCCACTTT
CASSLDRESPLHF
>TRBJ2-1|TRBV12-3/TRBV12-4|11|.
TGTGCCAGTAGGGGTGTTGATGAGCAGTTCTTC
CASRGVDEQFF
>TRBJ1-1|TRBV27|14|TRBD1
TGTGCCAGCTCATGGCGACAGGGTCACACTGAAGCTTTCTTT
CASSWRQGHTEAFF
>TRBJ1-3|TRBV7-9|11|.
TGTGCCAGCAGCCATGGAGACACCATATATTTT
CASSHGDTIYF
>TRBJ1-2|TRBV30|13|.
TGTGCCTGGAGGCTGGATACTTACTATGGCTACACCTTC
CAWRLDTYYGYTF
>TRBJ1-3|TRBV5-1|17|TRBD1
TGCGCCAGCACGGACAGGGTCGGGGGTTTCTCTGGAAACACCATATATTTT
CASTDRVGGFSGNTIYF
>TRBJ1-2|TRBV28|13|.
TGTGCCAGCAGTTTACCAGGGGCGTGGGGCTACACCTTC
CASSLPGAWGYTF
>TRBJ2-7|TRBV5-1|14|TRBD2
TGCGCCAGCAGCTTGGTAGCGGGAGTCTACGAGCAGTACTTC
CASSLVAGVYEQYF
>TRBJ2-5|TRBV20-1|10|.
TGCAGTGGGTTCTCGGAGACCCAGTACTTC
CSGFSETQYF
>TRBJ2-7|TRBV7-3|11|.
TGTGCGCGTACGGTAGACTACGAGCAGTACTTC
CARTVDYEQYF
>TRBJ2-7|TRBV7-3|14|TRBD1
TGTGCCAGCAGCTCAACACAAGGGGGCAACGAGCAGTACTTC
CASSSTQGGNEQYF
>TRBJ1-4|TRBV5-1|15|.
TGCGCCAGCAGCTTGGCGCCGGGTCCCGAAGGAAAACTGTTTTTT
CASSLAPGPEGKLFF
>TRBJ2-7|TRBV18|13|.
TGTGCCAGCTCACCCACGAGGGGCTACGAGCAGTACTTC
CASSPTRGYEQYF
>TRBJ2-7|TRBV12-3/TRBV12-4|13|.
TGTGCCAGCACTCTTACCGGGGGCTACGAGCAGTACTTC
CASTLTGGYEQYF
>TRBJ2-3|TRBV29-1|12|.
TGCAGCGTTGGCCAGGTCACAGATACGCAGTATTTT
CSVGQVTDTQYF
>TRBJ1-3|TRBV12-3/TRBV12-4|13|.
TGTGCCAGCAGTTTTTACTCTGGAAACACCATATATTTT
CASSFYSGNTIYF
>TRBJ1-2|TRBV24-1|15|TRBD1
TGTGCCACCAGTGACCCCGACAGGGAGGCCTATGGCTACACCTTC
CATSDPDREAYGYTF
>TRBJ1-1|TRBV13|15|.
TGTGCCAGCAGCAACCCCCGAGACGGACTTATCGACGCTTTCTTT
CASSNPRDGLIDAFF
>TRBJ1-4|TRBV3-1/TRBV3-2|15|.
TGTGCCAGCAGCCAAGATGGGGCGGCTAATGAAAAACTGTTTTTT
CASSQDGAANEKLFF
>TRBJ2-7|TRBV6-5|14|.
TGTGCCAGCAGCAATTACGGTGGGGGCTACGAGCAGTACTTC
CASSNYGGGYEQYF
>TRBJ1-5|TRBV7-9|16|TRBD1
TGTGCCAGCAGCTCTATGGCCGGACAGGGGGCCCAGCCCCAGCATTTT
CASSSMAGQGAQPQHF
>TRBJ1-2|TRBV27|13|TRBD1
TGTGCCAGCAGAACTCAGGGGGGAAGGGGCTACACCTTC
CASRTQGGRGYTF
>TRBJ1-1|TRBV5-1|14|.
TGCGCCAGCAGCTGGGGGACGGGAAACACTGAAGCTTTCTTT
CASSWGTGNTEAFF
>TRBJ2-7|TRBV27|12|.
TGTGCCAGCAGTTCCCGAGACAGGCGGCAGTACTTC
CASSSRDRRQYF
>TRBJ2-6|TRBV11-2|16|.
TGTGCCAGCAGCTTAGCACAAGAGAGTGGGGCCAACGTCCTGACTTTC
CASSLAQESGANVLTF
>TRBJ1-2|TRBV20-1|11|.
TGCAGTGCTAGCGGCCCCACGGGCTACACCTTC
CSASGPTGYTF